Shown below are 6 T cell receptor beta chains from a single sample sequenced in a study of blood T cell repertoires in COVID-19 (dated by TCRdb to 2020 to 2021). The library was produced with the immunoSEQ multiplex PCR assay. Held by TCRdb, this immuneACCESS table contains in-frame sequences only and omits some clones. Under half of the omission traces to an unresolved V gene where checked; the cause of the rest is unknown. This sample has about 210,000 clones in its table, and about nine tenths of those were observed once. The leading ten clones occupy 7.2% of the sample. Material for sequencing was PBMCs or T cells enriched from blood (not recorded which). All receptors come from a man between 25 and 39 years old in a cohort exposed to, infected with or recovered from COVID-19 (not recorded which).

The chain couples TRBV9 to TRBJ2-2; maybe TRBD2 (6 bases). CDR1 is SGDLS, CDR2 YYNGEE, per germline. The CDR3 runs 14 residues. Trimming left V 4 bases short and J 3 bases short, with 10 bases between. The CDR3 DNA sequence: TGTGCCAGCAGCCCGGGACTTTACACCGGGGAGCTGTTTTTT. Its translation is CASSPGLYTGELFF.

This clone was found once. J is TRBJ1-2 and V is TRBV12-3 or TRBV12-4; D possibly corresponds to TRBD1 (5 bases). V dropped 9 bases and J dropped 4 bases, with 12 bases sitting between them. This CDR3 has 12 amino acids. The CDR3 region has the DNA TGTGCCAGTACTCTCGGGGGCTATGGCTACACCTTC. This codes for CASTLGGYGYTF.

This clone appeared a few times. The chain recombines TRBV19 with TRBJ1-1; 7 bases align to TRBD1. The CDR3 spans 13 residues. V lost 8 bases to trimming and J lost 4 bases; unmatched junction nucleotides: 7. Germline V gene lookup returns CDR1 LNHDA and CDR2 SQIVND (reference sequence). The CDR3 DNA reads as TGTGCCAGTCGAATCGCAGGGGGCACTGAAGCTTTCTTT. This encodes CASRIAGGTEAFF.

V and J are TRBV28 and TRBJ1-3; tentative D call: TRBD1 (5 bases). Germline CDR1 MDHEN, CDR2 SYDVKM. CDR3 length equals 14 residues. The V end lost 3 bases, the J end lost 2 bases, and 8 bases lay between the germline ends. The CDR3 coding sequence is TGTGCCAGCAGTTTGCCAGGGACTGGAAACACCATATATTTT. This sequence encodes CASSLPGTGNTIYF.

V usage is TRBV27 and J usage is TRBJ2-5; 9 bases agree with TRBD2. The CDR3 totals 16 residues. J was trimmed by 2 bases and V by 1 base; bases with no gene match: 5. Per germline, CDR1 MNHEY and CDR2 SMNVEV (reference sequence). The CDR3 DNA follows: TGTGCCAGCAGTTTATTGCGGGAGGGTTTACAAGAGACCCAGTACTTC. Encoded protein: CASSLLREGLQETQYF.

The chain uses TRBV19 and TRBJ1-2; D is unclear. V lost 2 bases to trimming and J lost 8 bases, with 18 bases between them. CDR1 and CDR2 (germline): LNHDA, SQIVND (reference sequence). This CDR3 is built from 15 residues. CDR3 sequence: CASSISIPNKRGYTF. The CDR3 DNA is TGTGCCAGTAGTATAAGCATCCCGAACAAGCGGGGCTACACCTTC.